These T cell receptor beta chains were read from a single sample in a study of T cells in Graves' hyperthyroidism and ophthalmopathy. One entry per CDR3 protein results from TCRdb running MiXCR on the multiplex PCR reads. The sample contains hundreds of thousands of distinct CDR3 sequences, 17% of which appear only once. Sequencing was done on a sample of blood. The source is a woman between 18 and 29 years old with Graves' ophthalmopathy. The CDR3 runs from the conserved cysteine through the conserved F or W. The order of the fields is D gene, clone size, J gene, CDR3 length, V gene, CDR3 protein, CDR3 DNA. The D gene is left open where the match is weak. Part of the rows lack a size; the others show once, few, many or a class for expanded clones.

TRBD1	many	TRBJ1-1	16	TRBV20-1	CSAIPGQVSFGGEAFF	TGCAGTGCTATTCCGGGACAGGTCTCCTTCGGCGGTGAAGCTTTCTTT
NA	many	TRBJ2-3	10	TRBV20-1	CSAIPDTQYF	TGCAGTGCTATTCCAGATACGCAGTATTTT
NA	few	TRBJ2-1	17	TRBV4-1	CASSPQRPESSYNEQFF	TGCGCCAGCAGCCCCCAGAGACCTGAAAGCTCCTACAATGAGCAGTTCTTC
TRBD1	NA	TRBJ2-7	15	TRBV3-1	CASSHAGTGPYEQYF	TGTGCCAGCAGCCACGCCGGGACAGGGCCTTACGAGCAGTACTTC
TRBD1	few	TRBJ2-5	15	TRBV10-3	CAISESTGGGETQYF	TGTGCCATCAGTGAGTCGACAGGGGGCGGAGAGACCCAGTACTTC
NA	many	TRBJ1-1	11	TRBV6-1	CATTGQTEAFF	TGTGCCACCACCGGACAGACTGAAGCTTTCTTT
TRBD1	NA	TRBJ1-1	17	TRBV4-1	CASSQVYGGQGASEAFF	TGCGCCAGCAGCCAAGTTTATGGGGGACAGGGGGCTTCTGAAGCTTTCTTT
TRBD1	NA	TRBJ1-3	16	TRBV7-9	CASSPDRGSSGNTIYF	TGTGCCAGCAGTCCGGACAGGGGGAGCTCTGGAAACACCATATATTTT
TRBD1	few	TRBJ1-1	14	TRBV30	CAWSTGQENTEAFF	TGTGCCTGGAGTACGGGACAGGAGAACACTGAAGCTTTCTTT
NA	few	TRBJ1-6	13	TRBV4-1	CASSQDAGLALHF	TGCGCCAGCAGCCAAGATGCAGGGTTGGCCCTCCACTTT
NA	few	TRBJ2-5	13	TRBV27	CASSLSTKETLYF	TGTGCCAGCAGTTTATCGACAAAAGAGACCCTGTACTTC
NA	NA	TRBJ1-5	14	TRBV11-2	CASRVDSSNQPQHF	TGTGCCAGCAGGGTGGACAGCAGCAATCAGCCCCAGCATTTT
TRBD2	many	TRBJ2-1	21	TRBV7-2	CASSLGAPGTSGWSSYNEQFF	TGTGCCAGCAGCTTAGGCGCCCCGGGGACTAGCGGGTGGAGCTCCTACAATGAGCAGTTCTTC
TRBD2	many	TRBJ2-1	13	TRBV29-1	CSVGPGGPDEQFF	TGCAGCGTTGGTCCGGGAGGGCCCGATGAGCAGTTCTTC